The 25 T cell receptor beta chains below were found in one sample sequenced in a study of blood T cells in healthy people across ages (dated by TCRdb to the mid-2010s). The receptor library was made with 5' RACE. TCRdb records Illumina HiSeq 2500 as the sequencer. A second PCR of roughly 7 to 11 cycles was performed with a sample-barcoded 5' primer and a J-beta primer mix. Starting from the raw public reads, TCRdb applied fastp trimming at Q25, assembled clones with MiXCR and retained in-frame beta chains. Entries are consolidated by CDR3 protein sequence, retaining the most common genes and DNA. The sample table contains 850,000 or so distinct CDR3 sequences; only one count was recorded for 25% to 35% of them. Roughly 17% of the sample goes to the ten largest clones. The sequencing sample was made of blood. These receptors originate from a woman at least 80 years old in good health.

This clonotype came up a few times. The chain uses TRBV6-2 or TRBV6-3 and TRBJ1-5; D unresolved. Deletions cut 4 bases from V and 0 bases from J, with 16 bases between. There are 17 residues in the CDR3. The germline V gene has CDR1 MNHEY and CDR2 SVGEGT. CDR3 region: CASSLHPQDYSNQPQHF. The DNA of the CDR3 is TGTGCCAGCAGTTTACACCCGCAGGATTATAGCAATCAGCCCCAGCATTTT.

This clonotype was observed many times. The chain is built from TRBV19 and TRBJ2-1; D is possibly TRBD2 (6 bases). Germline lookup yields CDR1 LNHDA and CDR2 SQIVND (reference sequence). The CDR3 is 17 residues long. The ends were cut back, 1 base at V and 0 bases at J, with 13 bases in the middle. CDR3 protein: CASSIGVSGYSYNEQFF. The CDR3 nucleotides are TGTGCCAGTAGTATAGGAGTAAGCGGGTACTCCTACAATGAGCAGTTCTTC.

This clonotype has only a few counts. A clone one base away is much larger, so this may be a read error. The chain combines TRBV3-1 with TRBJ2-5, with 12 bases aligning to TRBD2. The V gene's germline CDR1 is LGHDT and CDR2 YNNKEL (reference sequence). Germline trimming cut 0 bases from V and 11 bases from J; bases unmatched to any gene: 13. This CDR3 region has 17 residues. The CDR3 nucleotides read TGTGCCAGCAGCCAAGATTTGACTAGCGGGGGATACAATGAGCAGTACTTC. It yields the protein CASSQDLTSGGYNEQYF.

Many counts were recorded for this clonotype. This chain links TRBV7-9 with TRBJ2-1; TRBD2 is a possible D gene (6 bases). The germline V gene has CDR1 SEHNR and CDR2 FQNEAQ (reference sequence). The CDR3 runs to 13 residues. Trimming removed 5 bases from V and 5 bases from J, with 10 bases in between. The CDR3 coding sequence is TGTGCCAGCAGCACGGACTACCACAATGAGCAGTTCTTC. The encoded protein is CASSTDYHNEQFF. The full variable domain, its missing parts supplied by reference TRBV7-9 and TRBJ2-1, is DTGVSQNPRHKITKRGQNVTFRCDPISEHNRLYWYRQTLGQGPEFLTYFQNEAQLEKSRLLSDRFSAERPKGSFSTLEIQRTEQGDSAMYLCASSTDYHNEQFFGPGTRLTVL.

This clonotype has a count of ten or more. V usage is TRBV20-1 and J usage is TRBJ1-1, with 9 nucleotides matching TRBD1. This CDR3 has 15 residues. The trim removed 5 bases at V and 3 bases at J, leaving 10 bases unmatched. Germline V gene lookup returns CDR1 DFQATT and CDR2 SNEGSKA (reference sequence). The CDR3 DNA reads as TGCAGTGCTCGCCCGAGGACAGGGGCGTACACTGAAGCTTTCTTT. Amino acid sequence: CSARPRTGAYTEAFF.

About this clonotype: Since a much larger clone is just one base distant, this may be a read error. The rearrangement links TRBV6-2 or TRBV6-3 to TRBJ2-5; 7 nucleotides match TRBD2. Germline CDR1 reads MNHEY; CDR2 reads SVGEGT. CDR3 size: 14 residues. V lost 5 bases, J lost 11 bases, and 14 bases stayed unmatched. The CDR3 loop is CASSPWDYSNEQYF. The CDR3 DNA reads TGTGCCAGCAGTCCATGGGACTACTCCAATGAGCAGTACTTC.

In the case of this clonotype: A much bigger clone sits one base away, suggesting this may be a read error. The rearrangement links TRBV7-2 to TRBJ2-5; 7 positions agree with TRBD1. The germline V gene encodes CDR1 SGHTA and CDR2 FQGNSA. V shed 5 bases, J shed 0 bases, and the junction held 9 bases outside the gene matches. CDR3 size: 16 residues. As DNA, the CDR3 is TGTACCAGCAGCCCCCGAGACAGGGCGTACCAAGAGACCCAGTACTTC. This translates into CTSSPRDRAYQETQYF.

This clonotype was found a few times. The gene calls are TRBV7-2 and TRBJ1-2; no definite D call. The V gene's germline CDR1 is SGHTA and CDR2 FQGNSA. The CDR3 has 14 residues. V lost 5 bases and J lost 4, with 14 bases in between. CDR3 in amino acids: CASSRAKGGYGYTF. CDR3 nucleotides: TGTGCCAGCAGCCGTGCCAAGGGAGGCTATGGCTACACCTTC.

This chain links TRBV12-3 or TRBV12-4 with TRBJ1-5, with a possible D match to TRBD1 (5 bases). Trimming shortened V by 6 bases and J by 7 bases, and 19 bases separated the two germline ends. The CDR3 runs 15 residues. The CDR3 coding sequence is TGTGCCAGCAGAGAAAGCTTGGGGGATCGACAGCCCCAGCATTTT. Amino acids: CASRESLGDRQPQHF.

This clonotype came up many times. V usage is TRBV5-1 and J usage is TRBJ2-1, with 10 bases that match TRBD2. V gave up 4 bases and J gave up 5 bases; unmatched junction bases: 3. Germline-derived CDR1 and CDR2 are SGHRS and YFSETQ. The CDR3 is 14 residues long. CDR3 nucleotide sequence: TGCGCCAGCAGCAGGACTAGCGGCAACAATGAGCAGTTCTTC. Its protein is CASSRTSGNNEQFF.

This clonotype was counted a few times. V and J are TRBV20-1 and TRBJ2-1, with 12 positions matching TRBD2. The V gene end was trimmed by 3 bases and the J gene end by 10 bases; junction bases not matched to a gene: 7. The CDR3 runs 14 residues. The germline CDR1 and CDR2 sequences are DFQATT and SNEGSKA (reference sequence). The CDR3 region is CSASPASGGAEQFF. The CDR3 nucleotides are TGCAGTGCTAGCCCGGCTAGCGGGGGGGCCGAGCAGTTCTTC.

This clonotype appeared a single time. This could be a read error, since a much larger clone is one nucleotide away. This chain connects TRBV21-1 to TRBJ1-2; TRBD1, the table's D call, was not compared with the DNA. TRBV21-1 represents a pseudogene. This CDR3 region has 17 residues. The CDR3 DNA sequence: TGTGTCAGCAGCGGAGGGGGGGGTCGTCTTTTTAACTATGGCTACACCTTC. Translating it yields CVSSGGGGRLFNYGYTF.

The chain joins TRBV7-9 to TRBJ1-1; D remains ambiguous. This CDR3 is built from 16 residues. V was cut by 1 base and J by 4 bases, with 16 bases left in between. Germline V CDR1 and CDR2: SEHNR, FQNEAQ (reference sequence). In nucleotides, the CDR3 is TGTGCCAGCAGCTTAGAACGCCCCGCGATGGGCACTGAAGCTTTCTTT. Translating gives CASSLERPAMGTEAFF.

The gene calls are TRBV12-3 or TRBV12-4 and TRBJ1-6; 7 bases line up with TRBD1. V shed 6 bases, J shed 9 bases, and the junction held 11 bases outside the gene matches. The CDR3 length is 15 residues. The CDR3, as DNA: TGTGCCAGCAGCTTGACGGCGAAGGGGGCTTCACCCCTCCACTTT. This sequence encodes CASSLTAKGASPLHF.

This clonotype has just a few counts. V and J are TRBV20-1 and TRBJ2-3; 11 nucleotides align to TRBD2. The trim removed 5 bases at V and 5 bases at J, leaving 6 bases unmatched. The CDR3 runs 14 residues. Looked up from germline, CDR1 is DFQATT and CDR2 is SNEGSKA (reference sequence). The CDR3 DNA sequence: TGCAGTGCTTCCCGTAGCGGGGGGGGAGATACGCAGTATTTT. This encodes CSASRSGGGDTQYF.

The gene calls are TRBV7-6 and TRBJ2-7; D is possibly TRBD1 (6 bases). Germline V lookup: CDR1 SGHVS, CDR2 FNYEAQ. The CDR3 loop spans 14 amino acids. V gave up 2 bases and J gave up 3 bases, with 11 bases separating them. CDR3 in amino acids: CASSLQGIVYEQYF. The CDR3 DNA sequence: TGTGCCAGCAGCTTACAGGGGATAGTCTACGAGCAGTACTTC.

The chain joins TRBV4-3 to TRBJ1-2; TRBD1 matches at 10 bases. Germline CDR1 is LGHNA and CDR2 is YSLEER. V lost 0 bases to trimming and J lost 7 bases; unmatched junction nucleotides: 8. CDR3 size: 16 residues. CDR3 coding DNA: TGCGCCAGCAGCCAAGATTTTAGGGACAGGGGTGCTGGCTACACCTTC. Protein sequence: CASSQDFRDRGAGYTF.

This clonotype was detected a few times. V and J are TRBV20-1 and TRBJ2-7; D is perhaps TRBD2 (6 bases). The CDR3 has 14 amino acids. Germline V gene data show CDR1 as DFQATT and CDR2 as SNEGSKA (reference sequence). V shed 5 bases and J shed 7 bases, with 21 bases lying between them. The CDR3 region has the DNA TGCAGTGCTGCCCGGGACTTCCCCTACAATGAGCAGTACTTC. Translated: CSAARDFPYNEQYF.

The sample holds a few counts of this clonotype. This chain connects TRBV6-2 or TRBV6-3 to TRBJ2-5, with 7 nucleotides matching TRBD2. The CDR3 runs 14 residues. Trimming took 4 bases from V and 11 from J; bases not matched to a gene: 13. Germline V gene lookup returns CDR1 MNHEY and CDR2 SVGEGT. The CDR3 loop is CASSSYSGGREQYF. CDR3 in DNA: TGTGCCAGCAGTTCCTACTCGGGCGGGCGGGAGCAGTACTTC.

This clonotype was observed many times. The chain has TRBV20-1 and TRBJ2-7, with a possible D match to TRBD2 (7 bases). Germline assignment: CDR1 DFQATT and CDR2 SNEGSKA (reference sequence). The length of the CDR3 is 15 residues. Trimming removed 3 bases at V and 3 bases at J, with 18 bases between. The CDR3 coding sequence is TGCAGTGCTAGGAGGGGAGGGGGGGGTGACTACGAGCAGTACTTC. Translating gives CSARRGGGGDYEQYF.

About this clonotype itself: At one end, the junction sequence differs from germline, possibly due to a read error. This chain links TRBV7-2 with TRBJ2-5; 9 bases are shared with TRBD2. The CDR3 contains 16 residues. Germline-derived CDR1 and CDR2 are SGHTA and FQGNSA. Written as DNA, the CDR3 is TGCGCCAGCAGCTTAGCAGGACTAGCGCAGGGAGAGACCCAGTACTTC. Translation gives CASSLAGLAQGETQYF.

This clonotype appeared many times. This chain joins TRBV12-3 or TRBV12-4 and TRBJ1-2; possible D gene TRBD1, 6 bases. V was clipped by 6 bases and J by 4 bases, with 15 bases between them. This CDR3 contains 14 residues. The CDR3 is CASSLTGTGYGYTF. In DNA form, the CDR3 reads TGTGCCAGCAGCCTCACAGGGACGGGCTATGGCTACACCTTC.

This clonotype was counted ten times or more. V usage is TRBV3-1 and J usage is TRBJ2-7, with TRBD2 matching over 15 bases. Germline assignment: CDR1 LGHDT and CDR2 YNNKEL (reference sequence). The CDR3 is 16 residues long. Germline trimming cut 3 bases from V and 10 bases from J; bases unmatched to any gene: 10. The DNA for the CDR3 is TGTGCCAGCAGCCATGACATCGGGACTAGCGGGGGGTCTCAGTACTTC. Translated: CASSHDIGTSGGSQYF.

Ten or more counts support this clonotype. This rearrangement joins TRBV5-6 to TRBJ2-4; 7 nucleotides line up with TRBD1. Germline lookup yields CDR1 SGHDT and CDR2 YYEEEE. This CDR3 spans 14 amino acids. Trimming cost V 5 bases and J 4 bases; bases outside gene matches: 6. The CDR3 loop is CASSPQGTKNIQYF. The CDR3 nucleotides read TGTGCCAGCAGTCCACAGGGGACGAAAAACATTCAGTACTTC.

Only a few counts were recorded for this clonotype. It may be a read error: a sequence one base away is much more abundant. The chain carries TRBV10-3 and TRBJ2-7; D uncertain. This CDR3 is 14 amino acids long. Germline V lookup: CDR1 ENHRY, CDR2 SYGVKD. Trimming left V 6 bases short and J 7 bases short, with 19 bases between. The CDR3 DNA sequence: TGTGCCATCAGCGTACATCACCACTACAATGAGCAGTACTTC. As protein: CAISVHHHYNEQYF.